This T cell receptor (beta chain) stems from a study of CD8 T cells in ankylosing spondylitis. Findings of the study overall: In synovial fluid and blood from reactive arthritis, some motif variants were previously reported. Relatively rare in peripheral blood, disease-linked clones were also CD8+. The clones that were linked to disease were reported to be significantly enriched in matched synovial fluid samples from ankylosing spondylitis patients.

The CDR3 extends over 13 amino acids. The germline V gene encodes CDR1 SGHTA and CDR2 FQGNSA. V lost 9 bases to trimming and J lost 2 bases; unmatched junction nucleotides: 3. TCRdb independently ran MiXCR on the 5' RACE reads; one entry per CDR3 protein. The sample has approximately 60,000 distinct CDR3 sequences; about 6% are singletons. This clonotype occurred many times. Its cognate antigen is unknown. The genes are TRBV7-2 and TRBJ2-3; 9 nucleotides line up with TRBD2. This clonotype was obtained from a male donor with ankylosing spondylitis. The sequencing sample was made of synovial fluid, either unsorted or a sorted T cell fraction (not recorded which). CDR3 loop: CARRLADTDTQYF. The CDR3 nucleotides read TGTGCCAGGAGACTAGCGGACACAGATACGCAGTATTTT.